Presented here are 20 T cell receptor beta chains from one specimen sequenced in a study of glioma-infiltrating T cells. Amplification of TCR alpha and beta CDR3 regions from RNA used iRepertoire nested multiplex PCR. TCRdb passed the multiplex PCR reads through MiXCR, listing each CDR3 protein once. The data show approximately 130,000 distinct CDR3 sequences, under 30% seen once. Sequencing was done on a sample of glioma tissue, nonneoplastic brain tissue, or PBMCs (not recorded which). These receptors all come from a human donor with low-grade glioma or glioblastoma, undergoing nonglioma brain surgery, or in good health (not recorded which).

The chain is built from TRBV7-3 and TRBJ1-2; D not resolved. The CDR3 is made up of 15 amino acids. Trimming pared 4 bases from V and 0 bases from J, leaving 12 bases between. CDR1 SGHTA and CDR2 FQGTGA come from the germline V gene. Here the CDR3 DNA reads TGTGCCAGCAGCTCCCAGCCCGGGACTAACTATGGCTACACCTTC. Its protein is CASSSQPGTNYGYTF.

This clonotype was picked up many times. The V and J genes are TRBV6-7 and TRBJ1-1; maybe TRBD1 (5 bases). TRBV6-7 is filed as an ORF, its function uncertain. V was trimmed by 11 bases and J by 1 base, leaving 17 bases between them. CDR3 length: 14 amino acids. CDR3 in amino acids: CAGNRRRTNTEAFF. CDR3 bases: TGTGCCGGAAACAGGCGCCGCACGAACACTGAAGCTTTCTTT.

This clonotype showed up just a few times. This chain uses TRBV11-2 with TRBJ2-5; D remains unclear. Germline V gene lookup returns CDR1 SGHAT and CDR2 FQNNGV. Trimming cost V 3 bases and J 5 bases, with 13 bases left between them. This CDR3 comprises 14 residues. CDR3 sequence: CASSFYPNSETQYF. Here the CDR3 DNA reads TGTGCCAGCAGCTTCTACCCTAACTCGGAGACCCAGTACTTC.

The chain employs TRBV10-3 and TRBJ2-3; 8 bases align to TRBD1. With V trimmed by 8 bases and J by 2 bases, 3 bases remained unmatched. Germline lookup yields CDR1 ENHRY and CDR2 SYGVKD. The CDR3 contains 13 residues. The CDR3 here is CAIGQGPTDTQYF. The CDR3, as DNA: TGTGCCATCGGACAGGGACCCACAGATACGCAGTATTTT.

This clonotype was found a few times. This chain links TRBV29-1 with TRBJ1-2, with TRBD1 matching over 7 bases. V gave up 5 bases and J gave up 2 bases; unmatched junction bases: 8. The CDR3 extends over 14 amino acids. CDR1 and CDR2 from the germline V gene are SQVTM and ANQGSEA. For the CDR3, the DNA is TGCAGCGTTTCCACCCCGACAGGGAACTATGGCTACACCTTC. Its protein product is CSVSTPTGNYGYTF.

This clonotype occurred many times. The rearrangement links TRBV20-1 to TRBJ1-5, with D perhaps matching TRBD1 (5 bases). From germline, CDR1 is DFQATT and CDR2 SNEGSKA (reference sequence). The CDR3 extends over 15 amino acids. Trimming removed 6 bases at V and 7 bases at J, with 22 bases between. The CDR3 bases are TGCAGTGCCCCTCGAAGCGGGGGGAGACAGCAGCCCCAGCATTTT. Amino acid sequence: CSAPRSGGRQQPQHF.

This clonotype was detected a few times. The chain recombines TRBV4-2 with TRBJ2-5, with 11 bases that match TRBD2. The CDR3 length is 16 residues. Trimming took 4 bases from V and 0 from J; bases not matched to a gene: 4. Germline V gene lookup returns CDR1 LGHNA and CDR2 YNFKEQ. The CDR3 DNA reads as TGTGCCAGCAGCCTGAGACTAGCGGGGAACCAAGAGACCCAGTACTTC. Its translation: CASSLRLAGNQETQYF.

A few counts support this clonotype. A much bigger clone sits one base away, suggesting this may be a read error. The CDR3 does not end in the conserved phenylalanine or tryptophan, so this is likely a read error. The chain has TRBV4-1 and TRBJ2-1; D is possibly TRBD1 (7 bases). The CDR3 totals 15 residues. The germline V gene has CDR1 MGHRA and CDR2 YSYEKL. Trimming removed 4 bases from V and 3 bases from J, with 13 bases in between. CDR3 nucleotide sequence: TGCGCCAGCAGCCTCGGGGGACAGAGCTACAATGAGCAGTTCCTC. The encoded protein is CASSLGGQSYNEQFL.

The V and J genes are TRBV20-1 and TRBJ1-4; D perhaps matches TRBD1 (5 bases). Between the trimmed V and J ends, which lost 0 bases and 6 bases, there was a span of 17 bases. Germline V gives CDR1 DFQATT, CDR2 SNEGSKA (reference sequence). CDR3 length: 16 residues. CDR3: CSARDPLKVGDEKLFF. The DNA of the CDR3 is TGCAGTGCTAGAGATCCCTTGAAGGTGGGGGATGAAAAACTGTTTTTT.

Only a few counts were recorded for this clonotype. The chain has TRBV7-9 and TRBJ2-5; D is undetermined. From germline, CDR1 is SEHNR and CDR2 FQNEAQ (reference sequence). V shed 1 base and J shed 0 bases, with 9 bases lying between them. This CDR3 comprises 15 residues. The CDR3 DNA sequence: TGTGCCAGCAGCTTAGTATCAACTTACCAAGAGACCCAGTACTTC. This gives the protein CASSLVSTYQETQYF.

This clonotype was seen once. This chain connects TRBV3-1 to TRBJ2-5, with a weak D call TRBD1 (5 bases). V lost 0 bases and J 2 bases, leaving 10 bases between the germline ends. Germline-derived CDR1 and CDR2 are LGHDT and YNNKEL (reference sequence). This CDR3 is 15 amino acids long. CDR3 DNA sequence: TGTGCCAGCAGCCAAGATCGGCAGGGTCAAGAGACCCAGTACTTC. Encoded protein: CASSQDRQGQETQYF.

The CDR3 reads CASSQGQLAGELNTEAFF. In DNA, the CDR3 is TGTGCCAGCAGCCAGGGACAGCTCGCCGGCGAATTGAACACTGAAGCTTTCTTT. The rearrangement uses TRBV27 and TRBJ1-1, with TRBD1 matching over 7 bases. Germline CDR1 is MNHEY and CDR2 is SMNVEV (reference sequence). Trimming took 6 bases from V and 0 from J; bases not matched to a gene: 16. CDR3 length: 18 amino acids.

This clonotype was observed a handful of times. This chain uses TRBV29-1 with TRBJ1-5; D remains unclear. The V and J ends lost 3 bases and 0 bases respectively, with 15 bases between them. CDR1 is SQVTM and CDR2 is ANQGSEA in the germline V gene. The CDR3 has 16 amino acids. DNA for the CDR3: TGCAGCGTTGATTGCCCCTCGGGGTTTAGCAATCAGCCCCAGCATTTT. It specifies CSVDCPSGFSNQPQHF.

This clonotype was detected many times. The rearrangement joins TRBV12-3 or TRBV12-4 to TRBJ1-5; tentative D call: TRBD1 (5 bases). Trimming pared 3 bases from V and 5 bases from J, leaving 8 bases between. The CDR3 consists of 13 residues. Written as DNA, the CDR3 is TGTGCCAGCAGTTTGAAGGGACATCAGCCCCAGCATTTT. It specifies CASSLKGHQPQHF.

This clonotype was detected only a few times. The J gene is TRBJ2-3, the V gene TRBV12-3 or TRBV12-4; D not certain. Trimming removed 0 bases at V and 3 bases at J, with 7 bases between. The CDR3 covers 14 residues. The DNA for the CDR3 is TGTGCCAGCAGTTTAGCGACAAAAACAGATACGCAGTATTTT. Its protein is CASSLATKTDTQYF.

This clonotype was found many times. The CDR3 reads CATIQGGETEAFF. The CDR3 DNA reads TGTGCCACCATACAGGGCGGAGAGACTGAAGCTTTCTTT. V usage is TRBV15 and J usage is TRBJ1-1; the D gene is possibly TRBD1 (6 bases). There are 13 residues in the CDR3. V was pared by 7 bases and J by 5 bases, with 14 bases between. The germline gives CDR1 LNHNV, CDR2 YYDKDF (reference sequence). Drawing the rest from reference TRBV15 and TRBJ1-1, the complete variable domain is DAMVIQNPRYQVTQFGKPVTLSCSQTLNHNVMYWYQQKSSQAPKLLFHYYDKDFNNEADTPDNFQSRRPNTSFCFLDIRSPGLGDTAMYLCATIQGGETEAFFGQGTRLTVV.

This clonotype was detected only a few times. The chain has TRBV2 and TRBJ2-2; 8 bases align to TRBD1. Germline V gene data show CDR1 as SNHLY and CDR2 as FYNNEI. The CDR3 runs to 16 residues. Trimming cost V 4 bases and J 6 bases; bases outside gene matches: 10. The CDR3 DNA follows: TGTGCCAGCAGTGGACAGGGGATGTCCGGCGCCGGGGAGCTGTTTTTT. This gives the protein CASSGQGMSGAGELFF.

This clonotype showed up many times. The chain recombines TRBV27 with TRBJ2-3, with 7 bases aligning to TRBD2. The germline V gene has CDR1 MNHEY and CDR2 SMNVEV (reference sequence). Unmatched junction bases numbered 1, after V lost 8 bases and J lost 2 bases. The CDR3 loop spans 12 amino acids. CDR3 sequence reads: CASRDYTDTQYF. The DNA for the CDR3 is TGTGCCAGCCGGGACTACACAGATACGCAGTATTTT.

This clonotype was counted ten times or more. The rearrangement links TRBV20-1 to TRBJ1-1; D is possibly TRBD1 (6 bases). The CDR3 is made up of 13 amino acids. The V gene's germline CDR1 is DFQATT and CDR2 SNEGSKA (reference sequence). Between the trimmed V and J ends, which lost 6 bases and 1 base, there was a span of 12 bases. The CDR3 loop reads CSATGDTNTEAFF. In nucleotides, the CDR3 is TGCAGTGCAACCGGGGACACGAACACTGAAGCTTTCTTT.

This clonotype was seen many times. The chain combines TRBV20-1 with TRBJ1-5; D uncertain. The CDR3 sequence is 16 residues long. The germline gives CDR1 DFQATT, CDR2 SNEGSKA (reference sequence). V was pared by 0 bases and J by 0 bases, with 12 bases between. The CDR3 nucleotides read TGCAGTGCTAGAGATGGGAGGAGGGTTAGCAATCAGCCCCAGCATTTT. It translates to CSARDGRRVSNQPQHF.